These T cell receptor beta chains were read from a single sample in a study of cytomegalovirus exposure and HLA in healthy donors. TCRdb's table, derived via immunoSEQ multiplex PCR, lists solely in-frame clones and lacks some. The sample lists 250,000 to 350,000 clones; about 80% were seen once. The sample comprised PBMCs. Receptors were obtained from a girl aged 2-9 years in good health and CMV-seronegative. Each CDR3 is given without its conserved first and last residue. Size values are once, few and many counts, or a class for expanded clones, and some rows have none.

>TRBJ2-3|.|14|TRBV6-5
ASSYSYAGVKNTQY
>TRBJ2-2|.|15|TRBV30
AWRGHRGTKSTGELF
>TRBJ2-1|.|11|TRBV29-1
SVEELANNEQF
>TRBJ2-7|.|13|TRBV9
ASSVATGQSYEQY
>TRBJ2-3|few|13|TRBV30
AWSLGGRRTDTQY
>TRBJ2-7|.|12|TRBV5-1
ASRGGVSSYEQY
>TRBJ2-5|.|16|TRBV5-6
ASSWDGTSGGYQETQY
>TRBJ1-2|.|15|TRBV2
ATPKSRTGNTNYGYT
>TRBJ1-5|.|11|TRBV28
ASSLFGGQPQH
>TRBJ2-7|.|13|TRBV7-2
ASSLVAVRGYEQY
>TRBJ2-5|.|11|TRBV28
ASLGLAAETQY
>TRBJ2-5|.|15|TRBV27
ASSPYKGTSGTETQY
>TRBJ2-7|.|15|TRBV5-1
ASSLALAGVGTYEQY
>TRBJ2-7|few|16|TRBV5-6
ASSLDRNWWGPPYEQY
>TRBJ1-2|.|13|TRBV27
ASSARQGARDGYT
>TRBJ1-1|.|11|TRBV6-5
ASSYQEVTEAF
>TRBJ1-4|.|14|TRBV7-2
ASRLGLVGTNEKLF
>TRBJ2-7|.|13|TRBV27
ASSFGAASSYEQY
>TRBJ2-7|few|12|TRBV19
ASTPGTGTYEQY
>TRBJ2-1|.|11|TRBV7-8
ASSSPSYNEQF
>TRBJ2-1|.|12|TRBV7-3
ASSAPSLNNEQF
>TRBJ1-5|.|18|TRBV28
ASSFGLLRRGGLSNQPQH
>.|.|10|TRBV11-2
ASSLKAYEQY
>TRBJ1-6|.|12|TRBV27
ASSPGTLGSPLH
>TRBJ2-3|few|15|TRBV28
ASSPHAGFPHGDTQY
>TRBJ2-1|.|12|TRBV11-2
ASRGDPTSNEQF
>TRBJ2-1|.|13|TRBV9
ASSVVGTGADEQF
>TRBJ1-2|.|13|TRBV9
ASSLGGERNYGYT
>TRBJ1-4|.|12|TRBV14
ASSARTGGEKLF
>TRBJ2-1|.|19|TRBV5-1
ASSSSTVRGRPIISYNEQF
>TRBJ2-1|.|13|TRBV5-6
ASSFLTSGYNEQF
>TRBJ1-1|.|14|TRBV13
ASSSSGGRVNTEAF
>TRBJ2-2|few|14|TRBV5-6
ASSHGLAGVYGELF
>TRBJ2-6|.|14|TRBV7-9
SSSLRGSSGANVLT
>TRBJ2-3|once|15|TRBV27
ASSPPLLAGGSDTQY
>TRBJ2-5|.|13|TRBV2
ASKGLAGPQETQY
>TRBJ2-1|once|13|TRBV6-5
ASREGLATYNEQF
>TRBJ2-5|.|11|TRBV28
ASSATSGWTQY
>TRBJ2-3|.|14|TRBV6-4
ASSDLAGGSTDTQY